These T cell receptor beta chains were read from a single sample in a study of blood T cell repertoires in COVID-19. TCRdb keeps only in-frame clones here, not all; method: immunoSEQ multiplex PCR. The sample carries about 70,000 clones, 75% to 90% recorded once. The sample comprised peripheral blood. These receptors were collected from a man over 45 with acute or convalescent COVID-19. CDR3s include the opening cysteine and the closing phenylalanine or tryptophan. A D gene is named only where the DNA matches it firmly. The size field is filled for only some rows; it gives once, few, many or a size class.

TRBV2	TRBD2	NA	TRBJ2-1	CASRHLTSGRAAVLFF	TGTGCCAGCAGACACCTGACTAGCGGGAGGGCCGCGGTGCTGTTCTTC
TRBV19	NA	NA	TRBJ1-3	CASANRDSGNTIYF	TGTGCCAGTGCTAATAGAGACTCTGGAAACACCATATATTTT
TRBV18	TRBD1	NA	TRBJ2-6	CASSRDRGQSGANVLTF	TGTGCCAGCTCACGGGACAGGGGGCAATCTGGGGCCAACGTCCTGACTTTC
TRBV25-1	NA	NA	TRBJ1-1	CASALSGRRTEAFF	TGTGCCAGCGCTTTATCTGGGCGGAGGACTGAAGCTTTCTTT
TRBV6-6	TRBD2	NA	TRBJ2-1	CASTVGTTKRWDEQFF	TGTGCCAGCACCGTAGGGACTACCAAACGGTGGGATGAGCAGTTCTTC
TRBV7-9	NA	NA	TRBJ1-3	CASSLAGSRDTIYF	TGTGCCAGCAGCTTAGCAGGGAGTCGAGACACCATATATTTT
TRBV24-1	NA	NA	TRBJ2-2	CATSDFKPPNTGELFF	TGTGCCACCAGTGATTTTAAGCCCCCGAACACCGGGGAGCTGTTTTTT
TRBV6-2/TRBV6-3	TRBD2	NA	TRBJ2-3	CASSSAAGVGTDTQYF	TGTGCCAGCAGTTCCGCGGCGGGGGTTGGCACAGATACGCAGTATTTT
TRBV25-1	NA	medium-sized	TRBJ2-1	CASSEDAEQGKNEQFF	TGTGCCAGCAGTGAGGACGCGGAACAGGGTAAGAATGAGCAGTTCTTC
TRBV28	NA	NA	TRBJ1-1	CASGGRTEAFF	TGTGCCAGCGGAGGTAGGACTGAAGCTTTCTTT
TRBV6-5	NA	NA	TRBJ2-1	CASSYRTPRSYNEQFF	TGTGCCAGCAGTTACCGGACACCCCGCTCCTACAATGAGCAGTTCTTC
TRBV9	TRBD2	NA	TRBJ2-3	CASSTTSATDTQYF	TGTGCCAGCAGCACGACTAGCGCCACAGATACGCAGTATTTT
TRBV24-1	NA	NA	TRBJ1-2	CATSDTADYGYTF	TGTGCCACCAGTGATACAGCGGACTATGGCTACACCTTC
TRBV25-1	NA	NA	TRBJ1-6	CASSEYRSYSPLHF	TGTGCCAGCAGTGAATATCGTTCCTATTCACCCCTCCACTTT
TRBV5-1	TRBD2	NA	TRBJ2-1	CASSRTSGGYNEQFF	TGCGCCAGCAGCCGGACTAGCGGGGGATACAATGAGCAGTTCTTC
TRBV19	NA	NA	TRBJ2-7	CASSIVGLNYEQYF	TGTGCCAGTAGTATTGTGGGCCTCAACTACGAGCAGTACTTC
TRBV5-6	TRBD1	NA	TRBJ1-2	CASSLVTGAGGGADGYTF	TGTGCCAGCAGCTTGGTAACAGGGGCGGGAGGAGGTGCGGATGGCTACACCTTC
TRBV27	TRBD2	NA	TRBJ2-1	CASSLFASGNNEQFF	TGTGCCAGCAGTTTATTCGCTAGCGGGAACAATGAGCAGTTCTTC
TRBV28	NA	NA	TRBJ1-4	CASSLGGGRKEKLFF	TGTGCCAGCAGTTTAGGGGGGGGTCGGAAAGAAAAACTGTTTTTT
TRBV5-1	TRBD1	NA	TRBJ1-6	CASSFGTVESPLHF	TGCGCCAGCAGCTTCGGGACAGTTGAATCACCCCTCCACTTT
TRBV28	NA	NA	TRBJ1-5	CASRPATVLSPQHF	TGTGCCAGCAGACCAGCGACAGTCTTGTCGCCCCAGCATTTT
TRBV10-3	NA	NA	TRBJ2-1	CAISDRQERGPYNEQFF	TGTGCCATCAGTGATAGACAGGAACGTGGCCCCTACAATGAGCAGTTCTTC
TRBV6-5	TRBD2	NA	TRBJ2-7	CASAVAGGYEQYF	TGTGCCAGCGCGGTAGCGGGAGGGTACGAGCAGTACTTC
TRBV6-5	NA	NA	TRBJ1-6	CASSPGTYNSPLHF	TGTGCCAGCAGCCCGGGGACCTATAATTCACCCCTCCACTTT
TRBV7-2	TRBD1	NA	TRBJ1-4	CASSFGQAWNEKLFF	TGTGCCAGCAGCTTCGGACAGGCCTGGAATGAAAAACTGTTTTTT
TRBV6-6	NA	few	TRBJ2-7	CASRGSSYEQYF	TGTGCCAGCAGGGGGAGCTCCTACGAGCAGTACTTC
TRBV28	NA	NA	TRBJ1-4	CATIQGATNEKLFF	TGTGCCACCATCCAGGGTGCAACTAATGAAAAACTGTTTTTT
TRBV3-1/TRBV3-2	TRBD2	NA	TRBJ2-3	CASSQGPSGVTDTQYF	TGTGCCAGCAGCCAAGGGCCTAGCGGAGTCACAGATACGCAGTATTTT
TRBV11-2	NA	NA	TRBJ1-2	CASSLGVWQGAGYTF	TGTGCCAGCAGCTTAGGTGTTTGGCAGGGTGCGGGCTACACCTTC
TRBV4-3	NA	once	TRBJ1-5	CASSQEQVYQPQHF	TGCGCCAGCAGCCAAGAACAGGTTTATCAGCCCCAGCATTTT
TRBV10-3	TRBD2	NA	TRBJ2-1	CAIMASGRNNEQFF	TGTGCCATCATGGCTAGCGGGAGAAACAATGAGCAGTTCTTC
TRBV5-1	NA	once	TRBJ1-6	CASSLTVGSDNSPLHF	TGCGCCAGCAGCTTGACGGTTGGTAGCGATAATTCACCCCTCCACTTT
TRBV3-1/TRBV3-2	TRBD2	NA	TRBJ2-1	CASSQFSGGASNEQFF	TGTGCCAGCAGCCAATTTAGCGGGGGAGCCTCCAATGAGCAGTTCTTC
TRBV18	TRBD1	NA	TRBJ2-2	CASSPGTGFAGELFF	TGTGCCAGCTCACCGGGGACAGGGTTCGCCGGGGAGCTGTTTTTT
TRBV24-1	NA	NA	TRBJ1-2	CATSVGGVGGYTF	TGTGCCACCAGTGTCGGAGGGGTAGGGGGCTACACCTTC
TRBV5-1	NA	few	TRBJ1-1	CASSYEQGERTEAFF	TGCGCCAGCAGCTACGAACAGGGAGAGCGCACTGAAGCTTTCTTT
TRBV5-1	TRBD2	NA	TRBJ2-1	CASSETSGNYNEQFF	TGCGCCAGCAGCGAGACTAGCGGGAATTACAATGAGCAGTTCTTC
TRBV27	NA	NA	TRBJ1-1	CASSLFGTQGTTEAFF	TGTGCCAGCAGTTTATTTGGGACTCAAGGGACCACTGAAGCTTTCTTT
TRBV5-4	NA	NA	TRBJ1-2	CASSTVPGDGYTF	TGTGCCAGCAGCACAGTCCCCGGGGATGGCTACACCTTC
TRBV28	TRBD2	NA	TRBJ2-3	CASSLVAGGGTDTQYF	TGTGCCAGCAGTTTAGTAGCGGGAGGGGGCACAGATACGCAGTATTTT
TRBV4-1	NA	NA	TRBJ1-1	CASSQIRDRLRTMNTEAFF	TGCGCCAGCAGCCAAATTCGAGACAGGCTGAGAACCATGAACACTGAAGCTTTCTTT
TRBV11-2	NA	NA	TRBJ2-7	CASSPFYEQYF	TGTGCCAGCAGCCCTTTCTACGAGCAGTACTTC
TRBV27	TRBD2	NA	TRBJ2-7	CASSLSGTSGNYEQYF	TGTGCCAGCAGTTTATCGGGGACTAGCGGCAACTACGAGCAGTACTTC
TRBV3-1/TRBV3-2	TRBD1	NA	TRBJ1-6	CASSQETGGRSPLHF	TGTGCCAGCAGCCAAGAAACAGGGGGCAGGTCACCCCTCCACTTT
TRBV24-1	TRBD1	NA	TRBJ2-5	CATSDTRGRETQYF	TGTGCCACCAGTGACACCAGGGGGCGAGAGACCCAGTACTTC
TRBV28	TRBD1	NA	TRBJ1-1	CASSSPSGGIETEAFF	TGTGCCAGCAGTTCCCCGTCAGGGGGGATCGAGACTGAAGCTTTCTTT
TRBV5-1	NA	once	TRBJ2-1	CASSPLEAGASREQFF	TGCGCCAGCAGCCCCCTGGAGGCAGGGGCGTCCAGGGAGCAGTTCTTC
TRBV28	TRBD1	NA	TRBJ1-6	CASSLGDRGGSPLHF	TGTGCCAGCAGTTTAGGGGACAGGGGGGGATCACCCCTCCACTTT
TRBV19	NA	NA	TRBJ1-2	CASSISRERSPRNYGYTF	TGTGCCAGTAGTATATCGAGAGAACGCAGCCCTAGAAACTATGGCTACACCTTC
TRBV30	NA	NA	TRBJ1-6	CAWGPDSPLHF	TGTGCCTGGGGCCCCGATTCACCCCTCCACTTT